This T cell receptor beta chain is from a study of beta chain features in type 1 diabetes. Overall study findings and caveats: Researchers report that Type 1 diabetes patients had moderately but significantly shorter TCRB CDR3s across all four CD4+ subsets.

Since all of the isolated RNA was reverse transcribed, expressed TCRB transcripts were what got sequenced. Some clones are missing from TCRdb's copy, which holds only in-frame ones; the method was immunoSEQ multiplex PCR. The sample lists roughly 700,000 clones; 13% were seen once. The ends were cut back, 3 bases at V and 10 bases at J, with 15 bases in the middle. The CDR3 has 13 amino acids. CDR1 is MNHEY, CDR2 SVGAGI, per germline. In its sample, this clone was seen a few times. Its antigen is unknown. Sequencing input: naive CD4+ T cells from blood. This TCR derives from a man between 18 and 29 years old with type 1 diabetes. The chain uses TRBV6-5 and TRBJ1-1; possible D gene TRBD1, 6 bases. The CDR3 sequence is CASSYREEGGAFF. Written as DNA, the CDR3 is TGTGCCAGCAGTTATAGAGAGGAGGGGGGAGCTTTCTTT.